The clone carrying this T cell receptor beta chain was observed a few times. Its antigen is as yet unknown. This sample is part of a study of metastatic and nonmetastatic thyroid tumors. Study information: A comparison of repertoires was made across blood and tumor or nodule tissue from malignant and benign thyroid patients. Findings and limits, study-wide: Benign nodules were reported to have significantly lower TCR beta diversity than malignant thyroid tumors, in blood and tumor.

Between the trimmed V and J ends, which lost 5 bases and 3 bases, there was a span of 8 bases. Germline CDR1 WSHSY, CDR2 SAAADI. The CDR3 has 12 amino acids. TCRdb ran MiXCR on the PCR reads. This sample yields approximately 17,000 clones, of which 27% are seen a single time; roughly 14% belongs to the top ten. Thyroid surgery took place with no prior treatment in any patient. The specimen was adjacent normal tissue. This TCR derives from a female donor with papillary thyroid cancer or a benign thyroid nodule (not recorded which). Some clones in this sample may be carry-over from other donors' samples. This rearrangement joins TRBV10-2 to TRBJ2-7; D call uncertain. The CDR3 bases are TGCGCCAGCAGTCTCAATGACTACGAGCAGTACTTC. This translates into CASSLNDYEQYF.